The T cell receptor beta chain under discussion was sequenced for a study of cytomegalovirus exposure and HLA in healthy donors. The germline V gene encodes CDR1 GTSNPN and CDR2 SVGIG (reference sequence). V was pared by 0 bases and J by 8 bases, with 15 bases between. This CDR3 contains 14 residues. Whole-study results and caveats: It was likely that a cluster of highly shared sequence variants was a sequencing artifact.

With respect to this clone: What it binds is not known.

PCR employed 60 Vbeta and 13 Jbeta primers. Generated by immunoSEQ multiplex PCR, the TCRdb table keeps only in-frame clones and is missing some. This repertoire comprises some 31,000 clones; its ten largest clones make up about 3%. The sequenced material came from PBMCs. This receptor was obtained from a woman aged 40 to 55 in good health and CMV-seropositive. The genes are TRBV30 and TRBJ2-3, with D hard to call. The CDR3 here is CAWSVTRGVGTQYF. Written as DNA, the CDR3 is TGTGCCTGGAGTGTAACCCGAGGAGTAGGTACGCAGTATTTT.